One and the same sample provided the 14 T cell receptor beta chains below, sequenced in a study of shared clonotypes between healthy human individuals. This table comes from immunoSEQ multiplex PCR, and its TCRdb copy is limited to in-frame clones, with some not included. Of under 1,100,000 clones detected, around 75% appear once; the ten largest clones hold around 1.4%. What was sequenced was memory CD4+ T cells sorted from blood. Subset in this sample: CD45RA-negative fraction. Source of these receptors: a man younger than 35 in good health.

A remark on this clone: The sample has other DNA sequences that encode this CDR3 too. This rearrangement joins TRBV29-1 to TRBJ2-3; 12 bases agree with TRBD2. CDR1 and CDR2 (germline): SQVTM, ANQGSEA. Trimming removed 7 bases from V and 6 bases from J; junction bases left unmatched: 2. There are 12 residues in the CDR3. In DNA form, the CDR3 reads TGCAGCGGGACTAGCGGGACCGATACGCAGTATTTT. This codes for CSGTSGTDTQYF.

This clone was observed a few times. The chain is built from TRBV7-6 and TRBJ1-4, with TRBD1 identical over 11 bases. V trimming: 5 bases; J trimming: 7 bases; junction bases outside the gene matches: 6. Germline V gene sequence: CDR1 SGHVS, CDR2 FNYEAQ. The CDR3 consists of 15 residues. The CDR3 bases are TGTGCCAGCAGCGGACAGGGGGCGAAGGGTGAAAAACTGTTTTTT. Amino acids: CASSGQGAKGEKLFF.

This clone showed up just a few times. Other nucleotide sequences from this sample produce the same CDR3. The chain is built from TRBV5-1 and TRBJ2-7; D perhaps matches TRBD1 (5 bases). Trimming shortened V by 0 bases and J by 2 bases, and 6 bases separated the two germline ends. The CDR3 extends over 13 amino acids. Germline V gene lookup returns CDR1 SGHRS and CDR2 YFSETQ. The CDR3 DNA is TGCGCCAGCAGCTTGGCAGGGACCTACGAGCAGTACTTC. Its translation: CASSLAGTYEQYF.

This chain's CDR3 is CASSLQPPGAGETQYF. The CDR3, as DNA: TGCGCCAGCAGCTTGCAACCCCCCGGGGCCGGAGAGACCCAGTACTTC. The V and J genes are TRBV5-1 and TRBJ2-5, with D perhaps matching TRBD1 or TRBD2 (5 bases each). The V and J ends lost 1 base and 4 bases respectively, with 17 bases between them. This CDR3 spans 16 amino acids. The germline gives CDR1 SGHRS, CDR2 YFSETQ.

The V call is TRBV2, the J call TRBJ2-2; tentative D call: TRBD2 (6 bases). Germline-derived CDR1 and CDR2 are SNHLY and FYNNEI. Trimming left V 1 base short and J 5 bases short, with 8 bases between. The CDR3 is 14 amino acids. The CDR3 loop is CASSEVGGTGELFF. CDR3 sequence (DNA): TGTGCCAGCAGTGAAGTGGGGGGAACCGGGGAGCTGTTTTTT.

For this clone: Other DNA sequences in this sample translate to the same CDR3. The V gene is TRBV27, the J gene TRBJ1-1, with D perhaps TRBD1 (6 bases). The CDR3 totals 14 residues. The germline CDR1 and CDR2 sequences are MNHEY and SMNVEV (reference sequence). Trimming pared 0 bases from V and 1 base from J, leaving 6 bases between. The CDR3 spells CASSLSGGNTEAFF. The CDR3 DNA follows: TGTGCCAGCAGTTTATCAGGGGGGAACACTGAAGCTTTCTTT.

In its sample, this clone was seen once. The chain recombines TRBV19 with TRBJ1-2; D might be TRBD1 (6 bases). V dropped 7 bases and J dropped 2 bases, with 20 bases sitting between them. The V gene's germline CDR1 is LNHDA and CDR2 SQIVND (reference sequence). The CDR3 is 16 amino acids. The CDR3 loop is CASTFNWDILNYGYTF. The DNA for the CDR3 is TGTGCCAGTACCTTTAATTGGGACATCCTGAACTATGGCTACACCTTC.

The chain uses TRBV2 and TRBJ1-2; D ambiguous. Germline V gives CDR1 SNHLY, CDR2 FYNNEI. Trimming stripped 1 base from V and 8 bases from J, with 17 bases between. The CDR3 loop spans 15 amino acids. The CDR3 protein is CASSEGGSKVWGYTF. CDR3 nucleotide sequence: TGTGCCAGCAGTGAAGGGGGTTCGAAGGTATGGGGCTACACCTTC.

This clone was seen ten or more times. V is TRBV2 and J is TRBJ2-4; 11 nucleotides match TRBD2. Germline CDR1 is SNHLY and CDR2 is FYNNEI. Trimming cost V 4 bases and J 0 bases; bases outside gene matches: 8. The CDR3 totals 18 residues. This CDR3 reads CASSARTSGPLAKNIQYF. The CDR3 region has the DNA TGTGCCAGCAGTGCGAGGACTAGCGGGCCATTAGCCAAAAACATTCAGTACTTC. The complete variable domain, with remaining parts taken from reference TRBV2 and TRBJ2-4, reads EPEVTQTPSHQVTQMGQEVILRCVPISNHLYFYWYRQILGQKVEFLVSFYNNEISEKSEIFDDQFSVERPDGSNFTLKIRSTKLEDSAMYFCASSARTSGPLAKNIQYFGAGTRLSVL.

This chain uses TRBV6-6 with TRBJ1-1; D not resolved. Germline V lookup: CDR1 MNHNY, CDR2 SVGAGI (reference sequence). Trimming left V 2 bases short and J 7 bases short, with 8 bases between. This CDR3 comprises 12 residues. The CDR3 DNA reads TGTGCCAGCAGTTACGGCAGCCTTGAAGCTTTCTTT. This translates into CASSYGSLEAFF.

Comment on this clone: Other DNA sequences in the same sample also yield this CDR3. V is TRBV28 and J is TRBJ2-3; TRBD2 aligns across 9 bases. The germline V gene encodes CDR1 MDHEN and CDR2 SYDVKM. J gave up 1 base and V 3 bases, and 2 bases lay outside the gene matches. The CDR3 totals 15 residues. The CDR3 DNA sequence: TGTGCCAGCAGTTTTAGCGGGGGCGGCACAGATACGCAGTATTTT. It is translated as CASSFSGGGTDTQYF.

As DNA, the CDR3 is TGTGCCAGCTCACCACGGGAAAGCTCTGGAAACACCATATATTTT. Amino acid sequence: CASSPRESSGNTIYF. This chain links TRBV18 with TRBJ1-3; no reliable D call. V lost 1 base, J lost 0 bases, and 7 bases lay in between. Germline V lookup: CDR1 KGHSH, CDR2 LQKENI. The CDR3 is 15 amino acids. Based on the CDR3 plus reference TRBV18 and TRBJ1-3, the full variable domain is NAGVMQNPRHLVRRRGQEARLRCSPMKGHSHVYWYRQLPEEGLKFMVYLQKENIIDESGMPKERFSAEFPKEGPSILRIQQVVRGDSAAYFCASSPRESSGNTIYFGEGSWLTVV.

The J gene is TRBJ1-2, the V gene TRBV29-1; no firm D call. The CDR3 length is 12 residues. Germline V lookup: CDR1 SQVTM, CDR2 ANQGSEA. Trimming pared 8 bases from V and 3 bases from J, leaving 13 bases between. In DNA form, the CDR3 reads TGCAGCTGTATGGGTCTGGACTATGGCTACACCTTC. It specifies CSCMGLDYGYTF.

This sequence joins TRBV6-4 and TRBJ2-7, with D hard to call. Germline V gene lookup returns CDR1 MRHNA and CDR2 SNTAGT. This CDR3 contains 16 residues. V lost 0 bases, J lost 0 bases, and 12 bases lay in between. The CDR3 coding sequence is TGTGCCAGCAGTGACTCGAAAGTGCCCTTCTCCTACGAGCAGTACTTC. As protein: CASSDSKVPFSYEQYF.